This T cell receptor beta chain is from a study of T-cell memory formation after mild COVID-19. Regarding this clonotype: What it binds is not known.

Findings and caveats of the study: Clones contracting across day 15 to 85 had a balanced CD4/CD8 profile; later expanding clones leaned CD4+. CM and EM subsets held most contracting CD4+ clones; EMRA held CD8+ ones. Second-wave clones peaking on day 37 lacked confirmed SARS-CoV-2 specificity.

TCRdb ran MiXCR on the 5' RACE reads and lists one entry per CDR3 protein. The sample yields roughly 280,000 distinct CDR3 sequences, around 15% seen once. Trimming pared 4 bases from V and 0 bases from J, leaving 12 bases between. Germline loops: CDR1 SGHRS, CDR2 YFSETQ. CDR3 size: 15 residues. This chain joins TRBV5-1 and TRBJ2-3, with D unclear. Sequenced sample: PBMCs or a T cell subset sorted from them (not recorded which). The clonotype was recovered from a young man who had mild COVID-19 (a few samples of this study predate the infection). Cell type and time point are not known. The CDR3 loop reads CASSRSPSSTDTQYF. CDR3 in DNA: TGCGCCAGCAGCCGTAGCCCTTCTAGCACAGATACGCAGTATTTT. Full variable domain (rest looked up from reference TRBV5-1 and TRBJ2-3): KAGVTQTPRYLIKTRGQQVTLSCSPISGHRSVSWYQQTPGQGLQFLFEYFSETQRNKGNFPGRFSGRQFSNSRSEMNVSTLELGDSALYLCASSRSPSSTDTQYFGPGTRLTVL.